This is a list of T cell receptor beta chains from one sample in a study of shared clonotypes between healthy human individuals. Here immunoSEQ multiplex PCR was the method, and the copy in TCRdb shows in-frame clones only, minus some. The table records approximately 2.4 million clones, more than 90% of them present only once. Sequenced material: naive CD4+ T cells sorted from blood. The receptors were sampled from a man aged 18 to 30 in good health. CDR3s include the opening cysteine and the closing phenylalanine or tryptophan. A D gene is named only where the DNA matches it firmly. Rows give clone size only sometimes, using once, few, many, or a class for an expanded clone.

15	.	.	TRBV9	TRBJ2-7	TGTGCCAGCAGCGTGAGGGGGTCAAGCTCCTACGAGCAGTACTTC	CASSVRGSSSYEQYF
13	TRBD2	.	TRBV7-2	TRBJ2-1	TGTGCCAGCAACCATCGACTAGCCGGCGAGCAGTTCTTC	CASNHRLAGEQFF
14	.	.	TRBV6-5	TRBJ2-5	TGTGCCAGCAGTTACGAGGCAGGGGCAGAGACCCAGTACTTC	CASSYEAGAETQYF
14	.	.	TRBV19	TRBJ1-3	TGTGCCAGTAGCCTCGCCTTTCTGGAAAACACCATATATTTT	CASSLAFLENTIYF
14	.	.	TRBV5-1	TRBJ2-5	TGCGCCAGCAGCGATGTGCAGGGGAAAGAGACCCAGTACTTC	CASSDVQGKETQYF
11	.	few	TRBV5-6	TRBJ1-2	TGTGCCAGCAGTGGTGGCTATGGCTACACCTTC	CASSGGYGYTF
11	.	.	TRBV30	TRBJ1-1	TGTGCCCGGAGGGGGAACACTGAAGCTTTCTTT	CARRGNTEAFF
13	.	.	TRBV10-3	TRBJ2-1	TGTGCCATCCGGGATGGGGGGCCGGGAGAGCAGTTCTTC	CAIRDGGPGEQFF
13	TRBD1	.	TRBV6-5	TRBJ1-1	TGTGCCAGCAGCCGACAGGGAAACACTGAAGCTTTCTTT	CASSRQGNTEAFF
13	.	.	TRBV18	TRBJ2-2	TGTGCCAGCTCCCCCTCGACGGGCGGGGAGCTGTTTTTT	CASSPSTGGELFF
13	.	.	TRBV19	TRBJ1-6	TGTGCCAGTAGTATTGAGGATAATTCACCCCTCCACTTT	CASSIEDNSPLHF
15	.	once	TRBV6-5	TRBJ2-3	TGTGCCAGCAGTTACTCGAGGCAGGGCGGTGATACGCAGTATTTT	CASSYSRQGGDTQYF
14	.	.	TRBV5-8	TRBJ2-1	TGTGCCAGCAGCTTAGGCAGGGGGAGGTATGAGCAGTTCTTC	CASSLGRGRYEQFF
16	.	.	TRBV6-5	TRBJ2-1	TGTGCCAGCAGTTACTTCGGTACGGGTGGGGTCAATGAGCAGTTCTTC	CASSYFGTGGVNEQFF
16	.	.	TRBV7-7	TRBJ1-1	TGTGCTAGCAGCTCAGAGCGGCCGAGTGGTAACACTGAAGCTTTCTTT	CASSSERPSGNTEAFF
11	.	.	TRBV10-3	TRBJ2-7	TGTGCCAGCGCTACGGCCTACGAGCAGTACTTC	CASATAYEQYF
16	.	.	TRBV5-1	TRBJ1-3	TGCGCCAGCAGCTTGGAAGGGGGGCGGCCTGGAAACACCATATATTTT	CASSLEGGRPGNTIYF
13	.	.	TRBV19	TRBJ2-2	TGTGCCAGTAATCCAGACTCCACCGGGGAGCTGTTTTTT	CASNPDSTGELFF
13	TRBD1	.	TRBV30	TRBJ2-7	TGTGCCTGGAGGAGGGACAGGGGCCACGAGCAGTACTTC	CAWRRDRGHEQYF
16	.	.	TRBV5-1	TRBJ1-2	TGCGCCAGCAGCTTGGATGGGGGCCCTCGGGGCTATGGCTACACCTTC	CASSLDGGPRGYGYTF
17	TRBD2	.	TRBV5-8	TRBJ2-2	TGTGCCAGCAGCTTTAATCTCGCGGGGGGGAACACCGGGGAGCTGTTTTTT	CASSFNLAGGNTGELFF
15	.	.	TRBV4-2	TRBJ1-5	TGTGCCAGCAGCCAAGTCCCAGGGGGCAATCAGCCCCAGCATTTT	CASSQVPGGNQPQHF
15	.	.	TRBV5-1	TRBJ2-5	TGCGCCAGCAGCTTCACAGGGAGTGTCCAAGAGACCCAGTACTTC	CASSFTGSVQETQYF
15	TRBD1	.	TRBV5-1	TRBJ1-2	TGCGCCAGCAGCTCTACCGGGACAGACCCGAGTCGACTTCCCTTC	CASSSTGTDPSRLPF
14	.	.	TRBV7-3	TRBJ1-1	TGTGCCAGCAGCCCCGGTCCGGGGAACACTGAAGCTTTCTTT	CASSPGPGNTEAFF
16	.	once	TRBV29-1	TRBJ2-6	TGCAGCGTGAGAGAGGGTACTAGCTCTGGGGCCAACGTCCTGACTTTC	CSVREGTSSGANVLTF
13	.	.	TRBV25-1	TRBJ1-2	TGTGCCAGCAGTGAAGCGGAGGGAGGCGGCTACACCTTC	CASSEAEGGGYTF
14	.	.	TRBV7-6	TRBJ2-2	TGTGCCAGCAGCGCCGGACAGTACACCGGGGAGCTGTTTTTT	CASSAGQYTGELFF
14	.	.	TRBV6-6	TRBJ1-6	TGTGCCAGCAGTTACCCTGGGGAGGGCAACGCCCTCCACTTT	CASSYPGEGNALHF
13	.	.	TRBV10-3	TRBJ1-2	TGTGCCATCAGTGAGTCTCCCGGAGGTGGCTACACCTTC	CAISESPGGGYTF
14	.	.	TRBV28	TRBJ1-5	TGTGCCACGCGACTGCTCCCGACCAATCAGCCCCAGCATTTT	CATRLLPTNQPQHF
14	TRBD1	.	TRBV5-1	TRBJ2-1	TGCGCCAGCAGCGTCGGACAGGCCAGCAGTGAGCAGTTCTTC	CASSVGQASSEQFF
14	.	.	TRBV18	TRBJ1-2	TGTGCCAGCTCACCCGCGGGGGCCTACTATGGCTACACCTTC	CASSPAGAYYGYTF
13	.	.	TRBV28	TRBJ1-2	TGTGCCACCGAAACAGGCTCGGGCTATGGCTACACCTTC	CATETGSGYGYTF
13	.	.	TRBV19	TRBJ2-1	TGTGCCAGTAGTATCGCCTCCTACAATGAGCAGTTCTTC	CASSIASYNEQFF
12	.	.	TRBV18	TRBJ2-7	TGTGCCAGTACATTGGGTGGTATCGAGCAGTACTTC	CASTLGGIEQYF
12	.	.	TRBV10-3	TRBJ2-3	TGTGCCATCAGCGCGGATGGATATACGCAGTATTTT	CAISADGYTQYF
16	.	.	TRBV18	TRBJ1-3	TGTGCCAGCTCACCGTCCGACCCCCTTTCGGGAAACACCATATATTTT	CASSPSDPLSGNTIYF
15	.	.	TRBV19	TRBJ2-1	TGTGCCAGTGGGGTACAGTCCCCTCTCTACAATGAGCAGTTCTTC	CASGVQSPLYNEQFF
14	.	.	TRBV7-9	TRBJ2-5	TGTGCCAGCAGCCACAGCAGGACACAAGAGACCCAGTACTTC	CASSHSRTQETQYF
19	TRBD1	.	TRBV28	TRBJ1-5	TGTGCCAGCAGTTTATGGGACAGGAGGCAGTATTGGAGCAATCAGCCCCAGCATTTT	CASSLWDRRQYWSNQPQHF
15	.	.	TRBV21-1	TRBJ2-7	TGTGCCAGCAGCAAAGGACGGACAACTCCCTACGAGCAGTACTTC	CASSKGRTTPYEQYF
14	.	once	TRBV27	TRBJ2-5	TGTGCCAGCAGTAAACGGACGGATAAAGAGACCCAGTACTTC	CASSKRTDKETQYF
15	TRBD2	.	TRBV28	TRBJ2-5	TGTGCCAGCAGTTTCACACACCGGGGGGGTGAGACCCAGTACTTC	CASSFTHRGGETQYF
14	TRBD1	.	TRBV6-5	TRBJ2-7	TGTGCCAGCAGTCGCGGACAGGGCCCCTACGAGCAGTACTTC	CASSRGQGPYEQYF
13	.	.	TRBV21-1	TRBJ1-2	TGTGCCAGCAGCAAAGGGCCTAGCTATGGCTACACCTTC	CASSKGPSYGYTF
13	.	.	TRBV5-1	TRBJ2-5	TGCGCCAGCAGCTTGGCCGCGGAGGCCACCAGGCACTTC	CASSLAAEATRHF
16	TRBD1	once	TRBV19	TRBJ2-5	TGTGCCAGTAGTGTAGGGGACAGGGGTGTCGCGGAGACCCAGTACTTC	CASSVGDRGVAETQYF
13	.	once	TRBV5-4	TRBJ1-1	TGTGCCAGCAGCCCGGGGGGACGAACTGAAGCTTTCTTT	CASSPGGRTEAFF
14	.	.	TRBV5-6	TRBJ2-6	TGTGCCAGCACCCCAGGGCCCGGGGCCAACGTCCTGACTTTC	CASTPGPGANVLTF
15	TRBD2	once	TRBV7-3	TRBJ2-3	TGTGCCAGCAGCTTTAGCGGGGAGAGCACAGATACGCAGTATTTT	CASSFSGESTDTQYF
15	.	.	TRBV2	TRBJ1-6	TGTGCCAGCAGTATGGGGGAGTCTTATAATTCACCCCTCCACTTT	CASSMGESYNSPLHF
16	.	.	TRBV15	TRBJ1-5	TGTGCCACCAGCAGAGATACGCAGGTGGGTAATCAGCCCCAGCATTTT	CATSRDTQVGNQPQHF
13	TRBD1	.	TRBV29-1	TRBJ2-1	TGCAGCGTAGACAGGGGGTCCCCCAATGAGCAGTTCTTC	CSVDRGSPNEQFF
15	TRBD2	.	TRBV11-2	TRBJ2-7	TGTGCCAGCAGCCTTGGGACTAGCGGGAGCTACGAGCAGTACTTC	CASSLGTSGSYEQYF
15	.	.	TRBV2	TRBJ2-5	TGTGCCAGCAGTGGACAGTCCCTCTTTCAAGAGACCCAGTACTTC	CASSGQSLFQETQYF
13	.	.	TRBV7-2	TRBJ2-3	TGTGCCAGCAGCTTAAAGGGCACAGATACGCAGTATTTT	CASSLKGTDTQYF
13	.	.	TRBV7-2	TRBJ1-1	TGTGCCAGCAGCAGAACTGGGAACACTGAAGCTTTCTTT	CASSRTGNTEAFF
14	.	.	TRBV10-3	TRBJ1-5	TGTGCCATCAGTGACATAGCGGGGGGCCAGCCCCAGCATTTT	CAISDIAGGQPQHF